A selection of T cell receptor beta chains follows, all from one sample in a study of CD8 T cells in ankylosing spondylitis. TCRdb processed the 5' RACE reads anew with MiXCR; each CDR3 protein has one entry. Here the sample spans 700,000 or so distinct CDR3 sequences, 15% to 20% being singletons. Sequencing was carried out using blood, either unsorted or a sorted T cell fraction (not recorded which). These receptors all come from a male donor with ankylosing spondylitis. The CDR3 runs from the conserved cysteine through the conserved F or W. D genes are given only for firm matches. A row's size may be missing; if present it is once, few, many or a size class.

V gene,J gene,D gene,clone size,CDR3 protein,CDR3 DNA
TRBV24-1,TRBJ2-2,NA,NA,CATSTGKGITGELFF,TGTGCCACCAGTACAGGGAAAGGGATCACCGGGGAGCTGTTTTTT
TRBV29-1,TRBJ2-1,TRBD2,NA,CSARTSGDNEQFF,TGCAGCGCAAGGACTAGCGGAGACAATGAGCAGTTCTTC
TRBV5-1,TRBJ2-1,TRBD2,few,CASSPGRGSYNEQFF,TGCGCCAGCAGCCCAGGGAGGGGCTCCTACAATGAGCAGTTCTTC
TRBV24-1,TRBJ1-2,NA,NA,CATSDLTRNYGYTF,TGTGCCACCAGTGATCTCACACGCAACTATGGCTACACCTTC
TRBV6-2/TRBV6-3,TRBJ2-7,TRBD2,NA,CASSTGGLAGDNWQYF,TGTGCCAGCAGTACCGGTGGACTAGCGGGAGACAATTGGCAGTACTTC
TRBV29-1,TRBJ2-3,NA,NA,CSVALVSDTQYF,TGCAGCGTTGCCCTAGTAAGTGATACGCAGTATTTT
TRBV5-1,TRBJ2-1,NA,few,CASSLPPAIGSYNEQFF,TGCGCCAGCAGCTTACCCCCAGCGATAGGCTCCTACAATGAGCAGTTCTTC
TRBV6-5,TRBJ2-7,NA,few,CASGSNLDGYEQYF,TGTGCCAGCGGTTCTAACCTCGATGGTTACGAGCAGTACTTC
TRBV5-5,TRBJ1-5,NA,NA,CASSLGRIGTQPQHF,TGTGCCAGCAGCTTGGGCAGAATAGGCACTCAGCCCCAGCATTTT
TRBV12-3/TRBV12-4,TRBJ1-1,NA,many,CASSPGNEAFF,TGTGCCAGCAGTCCGGGGAATGAAGCTTTCTTT
TRBV12-3/TRBV12-4,TRBJ2-7,NA,few,CASSLTSGGPYEQYF,TGTGCCAGCAGTTTAACGAGTGGGGGGCCCTACGAGCAGTACTTC
TRBV19,TRBJ2-5,NA,few,CASGPGGETQYF,TGTGCCAGTGGACCAGGCGGGGAGACCCAGTACTTC
TRBV7-2,TRBJ2-3,TRBD2,few,CASSRLAAGDTQYF,TGTGCCAGCAGCCGACTAGCGGCCGGAGATACGCAGTATTTT
TRBV7-2,TRBJ1-2,TRBD1,NA,CASSSPTGGYGYTF,TGTGCCAGCAGCTCTCCAACAGGGGGCTATGGCTACACCTTC
TRBV10-3,TRBJ2-7,TRBD2,few,CAISEGQLAGRAAYEQYF,TGTGCCATCAGTGAAGGTCAACTAGCGGGGCGGGCAGCCTACGAGCAGTACTTC
TRBV7-3,TRBJ1-2,TRBD1,few,CASSLSGSTGVDGYTF,TGTGCCAGCAGCTTAAGCGGTTCGACAGGGGTCGATGGCTACACCTTC
TRBV6-1,TRBJ1-2,TRBD1,few,CASSPDRARNYGYTF,TGTGCCAGCAGTCCCGACAGGGCCCGTAACTATGGCTACACCTTC
TRBV9,TRBJ2-3,TRBD2,NA,CASSAFSGTSNTDTQYF,TGTGCCAGCAGCGCGTTCTCCGGGACTAGCAACACAGATACGCAGTATTTT
TRBV20-1,TRBJ2-3,NA,few,CSAGETLFDTQYF,TGCAGTGCTGGGGAGACTTTGTTTGATACGCAGTATTTT
TRBV20-1,TRBJ2-1,NA,NA,CSARSLPQNYNEQFF,TGCAGTGCTAGGAGTCTACCCCAGAACTACAATGAGCAGTTCTTC
TRBV7-2,TRBJ2-5,NA,few,CASSLSGYNQETQYF,TGTGCCAGCAGCTTATCCGGATACAACCAAGAGACCCAGTACTTC
TRBV12-5,TRBJ1-2,NA,NA,CASGPEDRVNYGYTF,TGTGCTAGTGGTCCCGAGGACAGAGTAAACTATGGCTACACCTTC
TRBV12-3/TRBV12-4,TRBJ1-2,NA,NA,CASSLPDAYGYTF,TGTGCCAGCAGTTTACCGGATGCCTATGGCTACACCTTC
TRBV7-2,TRBJ2-5,TRBD1,few,CASSVTGTGGRETQYF,TGTGCCAGCAGCGTAACCGGGACAGGGGGCCGAGAGACCCAGTACTTC
TRBV11-2,TRBJ2-1,TRBD2,NA,CASSFGREGLAGHNEQFF,TGTGCCAGCAGCTTCGGGAGAGAGGGACTAGCGGGGCACAATGAGCAGTTCTTC
TRBV6-2/TRBV6-3,TRBJ2-5,TRBD2,NA,CASSSVREVWETQYF,TGTGCCAGCAGTTCTGTTCGGGAGGTCTGGGAGACCCAGTACTTC
TRBV20-1,TRBJ2-5,NA,NA,CSALHAYSQETQYF,TGCAGTGCCTTACACGCCTACAGCCAAGAGACCCAGTACTTC
TRBV28,TRBJ2-5,NA,few,CASIGRERETQYF,TGTGCCAGCATTGGGCGGGAACGAGAGACCCAGTACTTC
TRBV20-1,TRBJ2-7,TRBD2,few,CSARDLGGSSYEQYF,TGCAGTGCTAGAGACTTGGGGGGGAGCTCCTACGAGCAGTACTTC
TRBV20-1,TRBJ2-5,NA,few,CSAFPFQETQYF,TGCAGTGCTTTTCCTTTCCAAGAGACCCAGTACTTC
TRBV5-1,TRBJ2-2,NA,NA,CASGTSLSTGELFF,TGCGCCAGCGGGACAAGCTTATCCACCGGGGAGCTGTTTTTT
TRBV12-3/TRBV12-4,TRBJ1-5,NA,few,CASRSDRNQPQHF,TGTGCCAGCAGATCCGACAGGAATCAGCCCCAGCATTTT
TRBV4-1,TRBJ1-1,NA,NA,CASSQAAGRGVYTEAFF,TGCGCCAGCAGCCAAGCGGCGGGGAGGGGCGTCTACACTGAAGCTTTCTTT
TRBV4-1,TRBJ2-2,NA,NA,CASSRGVNTGELFF,TGCGCCAGCAGTAGGGGGGTCAACACCGGGGAGCTGTTTTTT
TRBV27,TRBJ1-1,NA,few,CASSFLAGDTEAFF,TGTGCCAGCAGTTTTCTCGCCGGGGACACTGAAGCTTTCTTT
TRBV5-1,TRBJ1-2,NA,NA,CASSLDIVAEGNYGYTF,TGCGCCAGCAGCTTGGATATAGTGGCAGAGGGTAACTATGGCTACACCTTC
TRBV7-2,TRBJ1-6,TRBD1,NA,CASSQGTGTGRNSPLHF,TGTGCCAGCAGCCAGGGAACCGGGACAGGGAGGAATTCACCCCTCCACTTT
TRBV7-8,TRBJ2-7,TRBD1,few,CASSPRQGLEQYF,TGTGCCAGCAGCCCACGACAGGGGCTCGAGCAGTACTTC
TRBV5-1,TRBJ2-7,NA,NA,CASKSSGSYEQYF,TGCGCCAGCAAGAGTAGCGGCTCCTACGAGCAGTACTTC
TRBV20-1,TRBJ2-1,TRBD2,NA,CSAVVPGLAGQEQFF,TGCAGTGCGGTAGTCCCGGGACTAGCGGGACAGGAGCAGTTCTTC
TRBV2,TRBJ2-7,NA,NA,CASRQMDEQYF,TGTGCCAGCAGACAGATGGACGAGCAGTACTTC
TRBV30,TRBJ2-3,TRBD2,NA,CAWSRLAGGWGTDTQYF,TGTGCCTGGAGCCGGCTAGCGGGGGGTTGGGGTACAGATACGCAGTATTTT
TRBV12-3/TRBV12-4,TRBJ2-1,NA,many,CASSSGGNEQFF,TGTGCCAGCAGCTCAGGGGGGAATGAGCAGTTCTTC
TRBV6-5,TRBJ2-1,TRBD2,NA,CAISYLSSGPSYNEQFF,TGTGCCATCAGTTACCTCTCTAGCGGGCCGTCCTACAATGAGCAGTTCTTC
TRBV4-1,TRBJ2-4,TRBD1,many,CASSQEQGMTKNIQYF,TGCGCCAGCAGCCAAGAACAGGGGATGACCAAAAACATTCAGTACTTC
TRBV3-1,TRBJ2-6,NA,few,CASSLASGAPTGANVLTF,TGTGCCAGCAGCCTCGCATCGGGGGCGCCTACTGGGGCCAACGTCCTGACTTTC
TRBV7-9,TRBJ1-4,NA,NA,CASSPPTTNEKLFF,TGTGCCAGCAGCCCGCCCACAACTAATGAAAAACTGTTTTTT
TRBV10-3,TRBJ2-3,TRBD1,few,CASDYGTGGDTQYF,TGTGCCAGCGACTACGGGACAGGGGGCGATACGCAGTATTTT
TRBV20-1,TRBJ2-3,TRBD2,NA,CSTRPSGGAVTDTQYF,TGCAGTACCCGACCGAGCGGGGGGGCCGTCACAGATACGCAGTATTTT
TRBV7-2,TRBJ1-1,NA,NA,CASSLFFGSPTEAFF,TGTGCCAGCAGCTTATTTTTCGGGTCCCCCACTGAAGCTTTCTTT
TRBV18,TRBJ2-7,TRBD2,many,CASSGTSGGSSYEQYF,TGTGCCAGCTCCGGGACTAGCGGGGGGTCCTCCTACGAGCAGTACTTC
TRBV12-3/TRBV12-4,TRBJ2-5,TRBD1,NA,CASSLGPDRGRGGETQYF,TGTGCCAGCAGTTTAGGCCCCGACAGGGGGAGAGGGGGAGAGACCCAGTACTTC
TRBV12-3/TRBV12-4,TRBJ1-1,NA,once,CASRISGSWTEAFF,TGTGCCAGCAGGATATCAGGGAGTTGGACTGAAGCTTTCTTT
TRBV4-1,TRBJ2-1,TRBD1,NA,CASSQVTGTANEQFF,TGCGCCAGCAGCCAAGTAACCGGGACAGCTAATGAGCAGTTCTTC
TRBV29-1,TRBJ2-2,NA,many,CSVGAGSGELFF,TGCAGCGTTGGGGCAGGGTCCGGGGAGCTGTTTTTT
TRBV27,TRBJ1-1,TRBD1,NA,CASSAGTVEAFF,TGTGCCAGCAGTGCCGGGACAGTTGAAGCTTTCTTT
TRBV12-5,TRBJ1-5,TRBD1,NA,CASGAGRGLEPQHF,TGTGCTAGTGGTGCCGGAAGGGGGCTTGAGCCCCAGCATTTT
TRBV6-1,TRBJ2-7,TRBD1,NA,CASSVPGQGRYEQYF,TGTGCCAGCAGCGTCCCGGGACAGGGGCGCTACGAGCAGTACTTC
TRBV6-2/TRBV6-3,TRBJ1-2,TRBD1,NA,CASSYTRRTGFDGYTF,TGTGCCAGCAGTTACACCCGGAGGACAGGGTTCGATGGCTACACCTTC